These 20 T cell receptor beta chains share one sample of origin, sequenced in a study of preoperative IRX-2 immunotherapy in early breast cancer. Treatment given: preoperative locoregional IRX-2 cytokine immunotherapy. Assay: immunoSEQ multiplex PCR; the TCRdb copy retains only in-frame clones and omits some. The sample holds some 19,000 clones, roughly 80% seen once. The sample in question was lymph node tissue, obtained after IRX-2 immunotherapy. Receptors were obtained from a human donor with breast cancer.

V gene TRBV18 combines with J gene TRBJ2-7; possible D gene TRBD1, 6 bases. The CDR3 is 16 residues long. The V end lost 2 bases, the J end lost 7 bases, and 21 bases lay between the germline ends. From germline, CDR1 is KGHSH and CDR2 LQKENI. In nucleotides, the CDR3 is TGTGCCAGCTCACCAAGAGTCAGGGGTACCTTACGGGAGCAGTACTTC. Translated, it gives CASSPRVRGTLREQYF. The full variable domain, with the rest looked up from reference TRBV18 and TRBJ2-7, is NAGVMQNPRHLVRRRGQEARLRCSPMKGHSHVYWYRQLPEEGLKFMVYLQKENIIDESGMPKERFSAEFPKEGPSILRIQQVVRGDSAAYFCASSPRVRGTLREQYFGPGTRLTVT.

DNA for the CDR3: TGCGCCAGCAGCTTGGGACAGGTGAACACCGGGGAGCTGTTTTTT. This translates into CASSLGQVNTGELFF. The rearrangement joins TRBV5-1 to TRBJ2-2, with D tentatively TRBD1 (6 bases). V shed 0 bases and J shed 1 base, with 7 bases lying between them. Germline assignment: CDR1 SGHRS and CDR2 YFSETQ. The CDR3 has 15 amino acids. The variable domain in full, completed from reference TRBV5-1 and TRBJ2-2, reads KAGVTQTPRYLIKTRGQQVTLSCSPISGHRSVSWYQQTPGQGLQFLFEYFSETQRNKGNFPGRFSGRQFSNSRSEMNVSTLELGDSALYLCASSLGQVNTGELFFGEGSRLTVL.

The V gene is TRBV18, the J gene TRBJ1-1; D call uncertain. CDR3 length equals 13 residues. Germline V gives CDR1 KGHSH, CDR2 LQKENI. V was clipped by 3 bases and J by 0 bases, with 5 bases between them. The CDR3 loop reads CASSPWLNTEAFF. In DNA form, the CDR3 reads TGTGCCAGCTCACCCTGGCTGAACACTGAAGCTTTCTTT.

The rearrangement joins TRBV15 to TRBJ1-2; 7 bases align to TRBD1. V dropped 1 base and J dropped 2; count of bases not matched to a gene: 4. The CDR3 extends over 15 amino acids. Germline loops: CDR1 LNHNV, CDR2 YYDKDF (reference sequence). The CDR3 protein is CATSRGKGGNYGYTF. CDR3 nucleotides: TGTGCCACCAGCAGAGGTAAAGGGGGCAACTATGGCTACACCTTC.

The chain combines TRBV6-8 with TRBJ1-1; maybe TRBD1 (5 bases). Germline V gene sequence: CDR1 MNHGY, CDR2 SAAAGT. CDR3 length: 12 amino acids. V was trimmed by 6 bases and J by 7 bases, leaving 12 bases between them. This CDR3 reads CASRGTPDEAFF. Written as DNA, the CDR3 is TGTGCCAGCAGGGGGACGCCAGATGAAGCTTTCTTT.

This clone occurred a few times. The chain is built from TRBV19 and TRBJ1-3; 7 bases are shared with TRBD1. The V gene's germline CDR1 is LNHDA and CDR2 SQIVND (reference sequence). V dropped 6 bases and J dropped 0; count of bases not matched to a gene: 5. The CDR3 covers 15 residues. The CDR3 DNA reads as TGTGCCAGTAGGCGCAACAGGGGCTCTGGAAACACCATATATTTT. Translation: CASRRNRGSGNTIYF.

This clone came up a few times. The chain employs TRBV6-8 and TRBJ2-2, with D unclear. The V gene lost 1 base and the J gene lost 0 bases, with 6 bases spanning the gap. This CDR3 is 15 amino acids long. The germline V gene has CDR1 MNHGY and CDR2 SAAAGT. CDR3 nucleotide sequence: TGTGCCAGCAGTTACTTCGAGGCGAACACCGGGGAGCTGTTTTTT. Translating it yields CASSYFEANTGELFF.

The rearrangement joins TRBV10-2 to TRBJ2-1; TRBD2 aligns across 7 bases. V lost 4 bases and J lost 6; bases outside the gene matches: 6. The CDR3 contains 14 residues. Germline CDR1 is WSHSY and CDR2 is SAAADI. CDR3 in amino acids: CASSGGGTVNEQFF. As DNA, the CDR3 is TGCGCCAGCAGTGGGGGGGGAACGGTCAATGAGCAGTTCTTC.

This sequence joins TRBV11-1 and TRBJ1-1; no definite D call. The V end was cut by 4 bases, the J end by 4 bases, with 16 bases between. The length of the CDR3 is 15 residues. Germline V gene lookup returns CDR1 SGHAT and CDR2 FQDESV (reference sequence). CDR3 sequence (DNA): TGTGCCAGCAGCTCAGCTACATCGGCGGCCACTGAAGCTTTCTTT. This translates into CASSSATSAATEAFF. Supplemented by reference TRBV11-1 and TRBJ1-1, the full variable domain reads EAEVAQSPRYKITEKSQAVAFWCDPISGHATLYWYRQILGQGPELLVQFQDESVVDDSQLPKDRFSAERLKGVDSTLKIQPAELGDSAMYLCASSSATSAATEAFFGQGTRLTVV.

This rearrangement joins TRBV11-3 to TRBJ1-3; D ambiguous. This CDR3 is built from 18 residues. V was cut by 5 bases and J by 0 bases, with 20 bases left in between. Germline CDR1 is SGHNT and CDR2 is YENEEA. In DNA form, the CDR3 reads TGTGCCAGCAGCCTCCGGGATGGTCCGCCGCTCTCTGGAAACACCATATATTTT. Its translation: CASSLRDGPPLSGNTIYF.

CDR3 in DNA: TGTGCCAGCAGTGTCTCTAGGGGACAGATTTCTGAAGCTTTCTTT. It encodes CASSVSRGQISEAFF. The rearrangement links TRBV28 to TRBJ1-1; the match to TRBD1 covers 7 bases. V lost 5 bases to trimming and J lost 6 bases; unmatched junction nucleotides: 12. This CDR3 is built from 15 residues. From germline, CDR1 is MDHEN and CDR2 SYDVKM. Based on the CDR3 plus reference TRBV28 and TRBJ1-1, the full variable domain is DVKVTQSSRYLVKRTGEKVFLECVQDMDHENMFWYRQDPGLGLRLIYFSYDVKMKEKGDIPEGYSVSREKKERFSLILESASTNQTSMYLCASSVSRGQISEAFFGQGTRLTVV.

The genes are TRBV6-8 and TRBJ2-7; TRBD1 matches at 8 bases. The CDR3 totals 16 residues. The V segment lost 0 bases and the J segment 0 bases; nucleotides outside the gene matches: 4. Germline V CDR1 and CDR2: MNHGY, SAAAGT. The CDR3: CASSYSYRGSSYEQYF. Here the CDR3 DNA reads TGTGCCAGCAGTTACTCGTACAGGGGGAGCTCCTACGAGCAGTACTTC.

The chain recombines TRBV19 with TRBJ2-5; D may be TRBD1 or TRBD2 (5 bases each). The CDR3 sequence is 16 residues long. V lost 5 bases to trimming and J lost 2 bases, with 18 bases between them. The germline V gene encodes CDR1 LNHDA and CDR2 SQIVND (reference sequence). DNA of the CDR3: TGTGCCAGTAGTGTTTCGGGGCTCGGAAATCAAGAGACCCAGTACTTC. This sequence encodes CASSVSGLGNQETQYF.

The rearrangement joins TRBV19 to TRBJ1-4, with a weak D call TRBD1 (5 bases). The ends were cut back, 7 bases at V and 7 bases at J, with 22 bases in the middle. CDR1 is LNHDA and CDR2 is SQIVND in the germline V gene (reference sequence). The CDR3 length is 16 residues. CDR3: CASTRPGTSGGEKLFF. DNA of the CDR3: TGTGCCAGTACCCGACCCGGGACCTCTGGGGGTGAAAAACTGTTTTTT.

V gene TRBV30 combines with J gene TRBJ1-2, with 7 nucleotides matching TRBD1. The CDR3 has 14 residues. Germline V gene data show CDR1 as GTSNPN and CDR2 as SVGIG (reference sequence). V dropped 0 bases and J dropped 7; count of bases not matched to a gene: 8. The CDR3 spells CAWSVMRGHGGYTF. DNA for the CDR3: TGTGCCTGGAGTGTAATGAGGGGGCATGGTGGCTACACCTTC.

CDR3 coding DNA: TGTGCCAGCAGTGAGCTAGCGGGGGTGAACACCGGGGAGCTGTTTTTT. Translated: CASSELAGVNTGELFF. This rearrangement joins TRBV6-8 to TRBJ2-2, with 10 bases fitting TRBD2. Germline values: CDR1 MNHGY, CDR2 SAAAGT. After removal of 5 bases from V and 1 base from J, the junction contained 4 bases not matched to a gene. The CDR3 consists of 16 residues.

The chain carries TRBV10-2 and TRBJ2-7; 7 nucleotides line up with TRBD2. The V gene's germline CDR1 is WSHSY and CDR2 SAAADI. The V segment lost 7 bases and the J segment 6 bases; nucleotides outside the gene matches: 9. This CDR3 is built from 13 residues. Here the CDR3 reads CASKRDSLSEQYF. In nucleotides, the CDR3 is TGCGCCAGCAAGCGGGACTCCCTCTCCGAGCAGTACTTC.

This sequence joins TRBV19 and TRBJ2-1; 8 bases match TRBD2. CDR1 is LNHDA, CDR2 SQIVND, per germline (reference sequence). Germline trimming cut 6 bases from V and 4 bases from J; bases unmatched to any gene: 14. The CDR3 is made up of 17 amino acids. The CDR3 region is CASRRQKTSVGYNEQFF. CDR3 DNA sequence: TGTGCCAGTAGGAGACAGAAGACTAGCGTAGGATACAATGAGCAGTTCTTC.

The V call is TRBV19, the J call TRBJ1-4; 9 bases are shared with TRBD1. The ends lost 10 bases at V and 7 bases at J; junction bases unmatched: 7. The CDR3 has 13 residues. Germline values: CDR1 LNHDA, CDR2 SQIVND (reference sequence). The CDR3 here is CATGTGRGEKLFF. In DNA form, the CDR3 reads TGTGCCACCGGGACAGGGAGGGGTGAAAAACTGTTTTTT.

The chain has TRBV5-1 and TRBJ2-2; TRBD1 aligns across 9 bases. The CDR3 loop spans 16 amino acids. The trim removed 3 bases at V and 7 bases at J, leaving 10 bases unmatched. Germline V gives CDR1 SGHRS, CDR2 YFSETQ. The CDR3 DNA sequence: TGCGCCAGCAGCTGGACCGGGACAGGGAATCACGGGGAGCTGTTTTTT. Protein sequence: CASSWTGTGNHGELFF.